The rows below give T cell receptor beta chains drawn from one sample of a study of blood T cell repertoires in COVID-19. Produced via immunoSEQ multiplex PCR; TCRdb's table is partial and in-frame only. The table includes about 76,000 clones, 70% to 90% detected once. The sequencing sample was made of peripheral blood. The receptors here all came from a human donor in a cohort sampled during active COVID-19. The CDR3 runs from the conserved cysteine through the conserved F or W. The order of the fields is D gene, clone size, V gene, J gene, CDR3 protein, CDR3 DNA. D genes are given only for firm matches. Clone size, where shown, is once, few, many, or a class for clones that have expanded.

>TRBD1|-|TRBV10-3|TRBJ2-2
CAIRGQGAGTGELFF
TGTGCCATCAGGGGACAGGGGGCGGGCACCGGGGAGCTGTTTTTT
>TRBD1|-|TRBV7-2|TRBJ1-1
CASSQDRAYTEAFF
TGTGCCAGCAGTCAAGACAGGGCCTACACTGAAGCTTTCTTT
>TRBD1|-|TRBV5-5|TRBJ1-5
CASSLAEAGGRQPQHF
TGTGCCAGCAGCTTGGCCGAGGCAGGGGGCAGACAGCCCCAGCATTTT
>-|few|TRBV21-1|TRBJ1-3
CASSLPRTAGNTIYF
TGTGCCAGCAGCCTCCCTAGGACAGCTGGAAACACCATATATTTT
>-|once|TRBV5-1|TRBJ1-2
CASSLAAGGNYGYTF
TGCGCCAGCAGCTTGGCCGCTGGAGGCAACTATGGCTACACCTTC
>-|medium-sized|TRBV5-5|TRBJ2-7
CASSENPLSSYEQYF
TGTGCCAGCAGTGAAAACCCGCTTAGCTCCTACGAGCAGTACTTC
>TRBD1|-|TRBV9|TRBJ1-1
CASSPGGRTEAFF
TGTGCCAGCAGCCCAGGGGGTAGGACTGAAGCTTTCTTT
>-|-|TRBV5-5|TRBJ2-1
CASSLTYDRDEQFF
TGTGCCAGCAGCTTGACCTACGACAGAGACGAGCAGTTCTTC
>TRBD2|-|TRBV28|TRBJ2-5
CASSRREYIYEETQYF
TGTGCCAGCTCGAGGCGGGAGTATATATATGAAGAGACCCAGTACTTC
>-|-|TRBV5-6|TRBJ2-6
CASSLPYTGANVLTF
TGTGCCAGCAGCTTGCCGTACACTGGGGCCAACGTCCTGACTTTC
>TRBD2|-|TRBV6-6|TRBJ2-7
CASLREPSSYEQYF
TGTGCCAGCCTGCGGGAGCCCAGCTCCTACGAGCAGTACTTC
>-|many|TRBV12-5|TRBJ1-1
CASGLGWGSNTEAFF
TGTGCTAGTGGTTTGGGGTGGGGCTCGAACACTGAAGCTTTCTTT
>-|once|TRBV27|TRBJ2-5
CASSLVPRETQYF
TGTGCCAGCAGTTTGGTACCGCGGGAGACCCAGTACTTC
>-|-|TRBV19|TRBJ2-1
CASGPGWRAGEQFF
TGTGCCAGTGGCCCTGGTTGGCGGGCCGGTGAGCAGTTCTTC
>-|-|TRBV4-1|TRBJ1-1
CASSQDLTGRTEAFF
TGCGCCAGCAGCCAAGATTTGACAGGACGCACTGAAGCTTTCTTT